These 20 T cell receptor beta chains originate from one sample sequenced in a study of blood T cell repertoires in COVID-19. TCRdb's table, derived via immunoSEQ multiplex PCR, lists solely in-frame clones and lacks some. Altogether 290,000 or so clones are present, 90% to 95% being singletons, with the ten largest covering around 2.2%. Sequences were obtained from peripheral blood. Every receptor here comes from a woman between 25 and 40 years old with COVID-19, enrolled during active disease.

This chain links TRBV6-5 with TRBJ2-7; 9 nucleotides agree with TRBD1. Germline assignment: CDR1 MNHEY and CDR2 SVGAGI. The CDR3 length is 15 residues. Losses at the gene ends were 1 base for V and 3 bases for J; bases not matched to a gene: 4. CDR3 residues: CASSYLGQGNYEQYF. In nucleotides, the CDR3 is TGTGCCAGCAGTTACTTGGGACAGGGAAACTACGAGCAGTACTTC.

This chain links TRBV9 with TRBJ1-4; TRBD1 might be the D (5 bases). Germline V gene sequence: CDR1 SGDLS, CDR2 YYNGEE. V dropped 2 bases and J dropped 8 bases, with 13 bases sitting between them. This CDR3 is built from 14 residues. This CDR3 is CASSVAGYGEKLFF. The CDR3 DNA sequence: TGTGCCAGCAGCGTGGCAGGGTATGGCGAAAAACTGTTTTTT.

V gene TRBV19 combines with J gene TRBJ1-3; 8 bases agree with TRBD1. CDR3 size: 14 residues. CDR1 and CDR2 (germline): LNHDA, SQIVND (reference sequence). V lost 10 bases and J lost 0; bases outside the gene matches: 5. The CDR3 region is CATGQAISGNTIYF. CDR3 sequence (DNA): TGTGCCACGGGACAGGCCATCTCTGGAAACACCATATATTTT.

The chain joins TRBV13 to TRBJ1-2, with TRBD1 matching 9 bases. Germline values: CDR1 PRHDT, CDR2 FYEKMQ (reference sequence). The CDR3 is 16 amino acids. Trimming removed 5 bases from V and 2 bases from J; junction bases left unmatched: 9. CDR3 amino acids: CASSPDSQGANYGYTF. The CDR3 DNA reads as TGTGCCAGCAGCCCTGATTCACAGGGGGCCAACTATGGCTACACCTTC.

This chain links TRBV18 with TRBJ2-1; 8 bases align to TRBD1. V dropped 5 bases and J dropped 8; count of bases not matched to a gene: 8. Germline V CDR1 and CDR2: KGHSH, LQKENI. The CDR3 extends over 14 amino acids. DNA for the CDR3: TGTGCCAGCTCAGGAGACAGGGGCCTCGATGAGCAGTTCTTC. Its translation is CASSGDRGLDEQFF.

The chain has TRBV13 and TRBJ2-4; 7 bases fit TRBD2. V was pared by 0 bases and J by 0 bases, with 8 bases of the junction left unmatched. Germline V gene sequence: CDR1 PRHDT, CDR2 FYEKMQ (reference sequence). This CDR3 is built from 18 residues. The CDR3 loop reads CASSLGGGSGLAKNIQYF. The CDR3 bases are TGTGCCAGCAGCTTAGGAGGAGGTAGCGGGTTAGCCAAAAACATTCAGTACTTC.

As DNA, the CDR3 is TGTGCCAGCAGCTTAGCCGGGGGCACAGATACGCAGTATTTT. Translating gives CASSLAGGTDTQYF. This rearrangement joins TRBV11-3 to TRBJ2-3; tentative D call: TRBD2 (5 bases). Trimming removed 1 base at V and 1 base at J, with 6 bases between. The V gene's germline CDR1 is SGHNT and CDR2 YENEEA. CDR3 size: 14 residues.

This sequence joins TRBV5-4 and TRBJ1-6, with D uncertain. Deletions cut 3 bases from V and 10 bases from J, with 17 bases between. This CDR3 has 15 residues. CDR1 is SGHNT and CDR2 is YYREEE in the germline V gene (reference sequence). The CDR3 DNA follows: TGTGCCAGCAGCTCGTTGCCGGGTAGGGAGTCACCCCTCCACTTT. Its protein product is CASSSLPGRESPLHF. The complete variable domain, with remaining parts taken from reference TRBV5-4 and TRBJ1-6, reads ETGVTQSPTHLIKTRGQQVTLRCSSQSGHNTVSWYQQALGQGPQFIFQYYREEENGRGNFPPRFSGLQFPNYSSELNVNALELDDSALYLCASSSLPGRESPLHFGNGTRLTVT.

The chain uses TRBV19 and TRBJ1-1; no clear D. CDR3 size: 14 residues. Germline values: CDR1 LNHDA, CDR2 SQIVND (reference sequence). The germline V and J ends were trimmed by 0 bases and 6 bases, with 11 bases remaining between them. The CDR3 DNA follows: TGTGCCAGTAGTATAGATTATGGAGGGCCTGAAGCTTTCTTT. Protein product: CASSIDYGGPEAFF.

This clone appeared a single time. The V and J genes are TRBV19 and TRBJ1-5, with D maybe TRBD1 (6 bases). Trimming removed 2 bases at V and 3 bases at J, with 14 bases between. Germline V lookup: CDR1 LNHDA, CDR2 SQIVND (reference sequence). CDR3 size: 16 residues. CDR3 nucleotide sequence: TGTGCCAGTAGTATAAACAGGGCGGGTAACAATCAGCCCCAGCATTTT. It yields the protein CASSINRAGNNQPQHF.

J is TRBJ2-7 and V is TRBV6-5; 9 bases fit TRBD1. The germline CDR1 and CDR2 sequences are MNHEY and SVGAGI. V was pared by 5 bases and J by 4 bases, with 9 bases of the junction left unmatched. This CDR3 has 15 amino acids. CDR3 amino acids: CASSNPGQGMYEQYF. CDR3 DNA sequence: TGTGCCAGCAGTAACCCGGGACAGGGTATGTACGAGCAGTACTTC.

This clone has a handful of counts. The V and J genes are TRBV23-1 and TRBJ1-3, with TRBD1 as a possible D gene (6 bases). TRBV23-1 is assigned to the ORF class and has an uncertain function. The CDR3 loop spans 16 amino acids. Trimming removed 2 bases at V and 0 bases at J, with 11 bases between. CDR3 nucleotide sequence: TGCGCCAGCAGTCAAACAGGGCCCTCCTCTGGAAACACCATATATTTT. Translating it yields CASSQTGPSSGNTIYF.

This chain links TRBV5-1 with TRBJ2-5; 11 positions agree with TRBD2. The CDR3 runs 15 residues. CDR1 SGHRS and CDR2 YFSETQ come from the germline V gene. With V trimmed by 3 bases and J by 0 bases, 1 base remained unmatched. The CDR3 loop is CASSSLAGDQETQYF. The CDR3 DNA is TGCGCCAGCAGCTCACTAGCGGGGGACCAAGAGACCCAGTACTTC.

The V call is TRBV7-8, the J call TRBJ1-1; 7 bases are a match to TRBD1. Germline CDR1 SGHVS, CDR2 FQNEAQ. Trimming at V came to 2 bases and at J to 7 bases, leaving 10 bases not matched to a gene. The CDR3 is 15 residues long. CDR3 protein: CASSLTGARVREAFF. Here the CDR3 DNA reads TGTGCCAGCAGCTTAACAGGGGCTAGGGTTCGTGAAGCTTTCTTT.

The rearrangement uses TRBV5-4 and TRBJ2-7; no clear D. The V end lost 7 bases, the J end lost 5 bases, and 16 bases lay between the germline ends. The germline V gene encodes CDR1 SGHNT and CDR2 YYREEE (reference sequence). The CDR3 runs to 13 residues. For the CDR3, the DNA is TGTGCCAGCCATGGCGTAGATCGGGACGAGCAGTACTTC. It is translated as CASHGVDRDEQYF.

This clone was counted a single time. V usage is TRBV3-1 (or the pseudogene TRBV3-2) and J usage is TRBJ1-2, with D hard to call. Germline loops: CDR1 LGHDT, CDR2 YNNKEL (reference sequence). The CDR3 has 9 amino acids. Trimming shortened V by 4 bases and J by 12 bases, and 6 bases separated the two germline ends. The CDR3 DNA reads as TGTGCCAGCAGCCCCCCCAACACCTTC. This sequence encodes CASSPPNTF.

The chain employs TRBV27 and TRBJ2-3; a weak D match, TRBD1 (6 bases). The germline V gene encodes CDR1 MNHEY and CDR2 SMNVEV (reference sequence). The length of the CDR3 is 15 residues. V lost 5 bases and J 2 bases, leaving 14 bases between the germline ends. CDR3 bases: TGTGCCAGCAGTGTAATCAGGGGATACACAGATACGCAGTATTTT. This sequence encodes CASSVIRGYTDTQYF.

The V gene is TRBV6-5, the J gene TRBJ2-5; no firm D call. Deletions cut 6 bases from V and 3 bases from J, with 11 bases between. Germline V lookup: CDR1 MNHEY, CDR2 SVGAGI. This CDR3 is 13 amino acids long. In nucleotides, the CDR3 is TGTGCCAGCAGCGAGAGGAGTGAAGAGACCCAGTACTTC. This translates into CASSERSEETQYF.

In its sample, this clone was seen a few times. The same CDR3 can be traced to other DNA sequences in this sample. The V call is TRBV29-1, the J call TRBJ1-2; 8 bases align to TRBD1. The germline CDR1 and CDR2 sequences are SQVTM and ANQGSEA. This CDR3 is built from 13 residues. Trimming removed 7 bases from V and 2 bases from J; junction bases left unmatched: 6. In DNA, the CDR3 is TGCAGCGCAACAGGGGGGACCAACTATGGCTACACCTTC. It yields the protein CSATGGTNYGYTF.

In DNA, the CDR3 is TGTGCCAGTAGTATTTCCAGGGGGAAAATGAACACTGAAGCTTTCTTT. Translation: CASSISRGKMNTEAFF. The V and J genes are TRBV19 and TRBJ1-1; TRBD1 matches at 7 bases. CDR3 size: 16 residues. V dropped 3 bases and J dropped 0; count of bases not matched to a gene: 7. CDR1 is LNHDA, CDR2 SQIVND, per germline (reference sequence).